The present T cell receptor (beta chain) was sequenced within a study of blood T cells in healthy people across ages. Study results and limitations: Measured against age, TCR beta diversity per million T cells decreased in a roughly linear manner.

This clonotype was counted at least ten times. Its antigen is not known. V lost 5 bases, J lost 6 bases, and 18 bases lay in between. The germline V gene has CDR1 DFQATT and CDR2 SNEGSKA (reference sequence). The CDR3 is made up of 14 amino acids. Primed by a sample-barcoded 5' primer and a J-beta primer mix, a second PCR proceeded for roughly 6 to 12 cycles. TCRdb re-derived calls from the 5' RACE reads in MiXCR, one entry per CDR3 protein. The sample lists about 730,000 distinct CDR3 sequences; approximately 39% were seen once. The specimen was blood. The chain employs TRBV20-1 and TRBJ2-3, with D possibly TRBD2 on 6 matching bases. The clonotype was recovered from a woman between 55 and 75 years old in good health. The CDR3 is CSARMREGVDTQYF. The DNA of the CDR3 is TGCAGTGCTCGGATGCGGGAAGGAGTGGATACGCAGTATTTT.